The next 27 T cell receptor beta chains were all read from a single sample in a study of cytomegalovirus exposure and HLA in healthy donors. PCR was performed using 60 Vbeta and 13 Jbeta primers. Only in-frame clones appear in the TCRdb table, and some are missing; sequencing was by immunoSEQ multiplex PCR. The sample includes over 130,000 clones, over 75% of them seen just once. Sequencing used PBMCs. These receptors all stem from a man aged 50-59 years in good health and CMV-seronegative.

This clone is a singleton in its sample. The chain combines TRBV7-9 with TRBJ2-1, with a tentative D call TRBD2 (6 bases). CDR1 is SEHNR, CDR2 FQNEAQ, per germline (reference sequence). Trimming left V 5 bases short and J 12 bases short, with 23 bases between. The CDR3 has 15 amino acids. CDR3 sequence reads: CASSRTGTSGVRQFF. The CDR3 nucleotides are TGTGCCAGCAGCCGGACCGGGACCTCGGGGGTGAGGCAGTTCTTC. The full variable domain, its missing parts supplied by reference TRBV7-9 and TRBJ2-1, is DTGVSQNPRHKITKRGQNVTFRCDPISEHNRLYWYRQTLGQGPEFLTYFQNEAQLEKSRLLSDRFSAERPKGSFSTLEIQRTEQGDSAMYLCASSRTGTSGVRQFFGPGTRLTVL.

This sequence joins TRBV6-1 and TRBJ1-3, with 7 bases that match TRBD1. V dropped 4 bases and J dropped 2; count of bases not matched to a gene: 5. The germline V gene encodes CDR1 MNHNS and CDR2 SASEGT. The CDR3 loop spans 15 amino acids. In DNA, the CDR3 is TGTGCCAGCAGTGCCACCGGGACAGCTGGAAACACCATATATTTT. This codes for CASSATGTAGNTIYF.

Remarks on this clone: Because the CDR3's place on the DNA is in doubt, the DNA is left out and the CDR3 is given as listed by TCRdb. This chain connects TRBV27 to TRBJ1-4. Germline CDR1 and CDR2: MNHEY and SMNVEV (reference sequence). The CDR3 length equals 14 residues, ends included. The chain's CDR3 is CASSFGPGEGKLFF.

Here the CDR3 DNA reads TGTGCCAGCAACTCCGGGGATACAGGGGTGGGGGAGACCCAGTACTTC. Encoded protein: CASNSGDTGVGETQYF. This sequence joins TRBV5-6 and TRBJ2-5; the match to TRBD1 covers 7 bases. This CDR3 is built from 16 residues. Germline CDR1 is SGHDT and CDR2 is YYEEEE. After removal of 6 bases from V and 5 bases from J, the junction contained 16 bases not matched to a gene.

In nucleotides, the CDR3 is TGTGCCAGCAGTGAAGCAGGGGCCGCTGAAGCTTTCTTT. This gives the protein CASSEAGAAEAFF. The V call is TRBV2, the J call TRBJ1-1; D perhaps matches TRBD1 (5 bases). The length of the CDR3 is 13 residues. V lost 0 bases to trimming and J lost 6 bases, with 8 bases between them. The germline V gene has CDR1 SNHLY and CDR2 FYNNEI.

The rearrangement links TRBV7-8 to TRBJ2-1; TRBD2 might be the D (6 bases). The germline gives CDR1 SGHVS, CDR2 FQNEAQ. The CDR3 runs to 14 residues. The V gene lost 2 bases and the J gene lost 6 bases, with 11 bases spanning the gap. Here the CDR3 DNA reads TGTGCCAGCAGCTTAATGGGCGGGGCCAATGAGCAGTTCTTC. This sequence encodes CASSLMGGANEQFF.

The count of this clone is one. The rearrangement uses TRBV13 and TRBJ2-5; D possibly corresponds to TRBD1 (5 bases). V was cut by 7 bases and J by 5 bases, with 17 bases left in between. CDR1 and CDR2 from the germline V gene are PRHDT and FYEKMQ (reference sequence). This CDR3 comprises 14 residues. The CDR3 here is CASTKRGSEETQYF. CDR3 nucleotides: TGTGCCAGCACCAAAAGGGGCAGTGAGGAGACCCAGTACTTC.

This chain connects TRBV5-1 to TRBJ1-2; D unresolved. The germline V gene encodes CDR1 SGHRS and CDR2 YFSETQ. This CDR3 has 15 residues. The germline V and J ends were trimmed by 0 bases and 6 bases, with 15 bases remaining between them. DNA of the CDR3: TGCGCCAGCAGCTTGGACGGACTACCCATCAATGGCTACACCTTC. It is translated as CASSLDGLPINGYTF.

The chain carries TRBV15 and TRBJ2-2; a weak D match, TRBD1 (6 bases). The CDR3 runs to 14 residues. Germline CDR1 LNHNV, CDR2 YYDKDF (reference sequence). Deletions cut 4 bases from V and 1 base from J, with 7 bases between. CDR3 amino acids: CATSKDRNTGELFF. The CDR3 DNA follows: TGTGCCACCAGCAAGGACAGGAACACCGGGGAGCTGTTTTTT.

V gene TRBV29-1 combines with J gene TRBJ2-7; 10 bases agree with TRBD1. The CDR3 totals 13 residues. The ends lost 5 bases at V and 3 bases at J; junction bases unmatched: 4. CDR1 and CDR2 (germline): SQVTM, ANQGSEA. CDR3 sequence: CSVKGQGGYEQYF. CDR3 nucleotides: TGCAGCGTTAAAGGACAGGGGGGCTACGAGCAGTACTTC.

The chain carries TRBV5-6 and TRBJ2-2, with D perhaps TRBD2 (6 bases). This CDR3 is 16 amino acids long. Trimming shortened V by 1 base and J by 2 bases, and 12 bases separated the two germline ends. The germline gives CDR1 SGHDT, CDR2 YYEEEE. This CDR3 reads CASSLMGLLNTGELFF. Here the CDR3 DNA reads TGTGCCAGCAGCTTGATGGGACTCCTAAACACCGGGGAGCTGTTTTTT. The full variable domain, in which reference TRBV5-6 and TRBJ2-2 provide the parts outside the CDR3, is DAGVTQSPTHLIKTRGQQVTLRCSPKSGHDTVSWYQQALGQGPQFIFQYYEEEERQRGNFPDRFSGHQFPNYSSELNVNALLLGDSALYLCASSLMGLLNTGELFFGEGSRLTVL.

The chain employs TRBV7-9 and TRBJ1-2; tentatively, D is TRBD1 (6 bases). The CDR3 has 14 amino acids. From germline, CDR1 is SEHNR and CDR2 FQNEAQ (reference sequence). Trimming cost V 6 bases and J 1 base, with 12 bases left between them. CDR3 coding DNA: TGTGCCAGCAGACGGACAGAAGATAACTATGGCTACACCTTC. This translates into CASRRTEDNYGYTF.

V and J are TRBV5-4 and TRBJ2-1, with 7 nucleotides matching TRBD2. Germline values: CDR1 SGHNT, CDR2 YYREEE (reference sequence). With 4 bases clipped from V and 6 bases from J, the junction kept 13 bases outside the gene matches. CDR3 length equals 16 residues. This CDR3 reads CASSPSPGGVGNEQFF. CDR3 DNA: TGTGCCAGCAGCCCCTCGCCGGGGGGTGTTGGCAATGAGCAGTTCTTC.

CDR3 bases: TGTGCCAGCAGCAACAGGGGTACCACTGAAGCTTTCTTT. It is translated as CASSNRGTTEAFF. This chain links TRBV11-2 with TRBJ1-1, with 7 bases matching TRBD1. In germline, CDR1 is SGHAT, CDR2 FQNNGV. The CDR3 runs to 13 residues. V gave up 5 bases and J gave up 4 bases; unmatched junction bases: 4.

The V gene is TRBV5-1, the J gene TRBJ1-1; a possible D gene is TRBD1 (6 bases). The CDR3 length is 14 residues. V was cut by 4 bases and J by 3 bases, with 13 bases left in between. CDR1 SGHRS and CDR2 YFSETQ come from the germline V gene. The CDR3 region has the DNA TGCGCCAGCAGCATGAATGAGGGGGACACTGAAGCTTTCTTT. Its translation is CASSMNEGDTEAFF.

The chain couples TRBV6-6 to TRBJ2-3; TRBD2 is a possible D gene (6 bases). CDR3 length equals 14 residues. Germline CDR1 MNHNY, CDR2 SVGAGI (reference sequence). The V gene lost 3 bases and the J gene lost 4 bases, with 11 bases spanning the gap. The CDR3 DNA is TGTGCCAGCAGTTATGGGGGGAACGCAGATACGCAGTATTTT. Its protein is CASSYGGNADTQYF.

The chain links TRBV28 to TRBJ2-1; 8 bases map to TRBD1. The V and J ends lost 10 bases and 3 bases, in that order; junction bases with no gene match: 8. CDR3 length: 14 amino acids. Per the germline V gene, CDR1 is MDHEN and CDR2 is SYDVKM. The CDR3 region is CAIQGASNYNEQFF. As DNA, the CDR3 is TGTGCCATCCAGGGGGCAAGTAACTACAATGAGCAGTTCTTC.

The genes are TRBV28 and TRBJ2-7, with D possibly being TRBD2 (6 bases). The CDR3 runs to 14 residues. Trimming took off 8 bases at V and 1 base at J, with 15 bases between the two ends. Germline V gives CDR1 MDHEN, CDR2 SYDVKM. CDR3 bases: TGTGCCAGCGGCCACCGGGGGAGATCCTACGAGCAGTACTTC. It encodes CASGHRGRSYEQYF.

The rearrangement uses TRBV5-1 and TRBJ2-5, with D perhaps TRBD1 (5 bases). Germline lookup yields CDR1 SGHRS and CDR2 YFSETQ. This CDR3 region has 14 residues. The ends were cut back, 2 bases at V and 4 bases at J, with 12 bases in the middle. The CDR3 reads CASSFGSGLETQYF. Written as DNA, the CDR3 is TGCGCCAGCAGCTTCGGGTCAGGGCTAGAGACCCAGTACTTC.

This clone has more than one count but fewer than ten. Here the CDR3 reads CATSRVSGDSTDTQYF. CDR3 DNA: TGTGCCACCAGCAGAGTTAGCGGGGACAGCACAGATACGCAGTATTTT. V is TRBV15 and J is TRBJ2-3; the match to TRBD2 covers 8 bases. Per germline, CDR1 LNHNV and CDR2 YYDKDF (reference sequence). The V segment lost 1 base and the J segment 0 bases; nucleotides outside the gene matches: 3. The CDR3 is made up of 16 amino acids.

V and J are TRBV30 and TRBJ1-1; TRBD1 matches at 9 bases. This CDR3 is built from 14 residues. Germline-derived CDR1 and CDR2 are GTSNPN and SVGIG (reference sequence). With V trimmed by 4 bases and J by 7 bases, 10 bases remained unmatched. Written as DNA, the CDR3 is TGTGCCTGGATGGGGGGACAGGGTCTCAGTGAAGCTTTCTTT. This translates into CAWMGGQGLSEAFF.

This clone was seen a few times. The chain combines TRBV11-2 with TRBJ1-2; D is unresolved. V was trimmed by 5 bases and J by 5 bases, leaving 12 bases between them. Looked up from germline, CDR1 is SGHAT and CDR2 is FQNNGV. The CDR3 extends over 13 amino acids. The CDR3 region is CASSPQISYGYTF. The CDR3, as DNA: TGTGCCAGCAGCCCCCAGATCAGTTATGGCTACACCTTC. Variable domain in full (rest from reference TRBV11-2 and TRBJ1-2): EAGVAQSPRYKIIEKRQSVAFWCNPISGHATLYWYQQILGQGPKLLIQFQNNGVVDDSQLPKDRFSAERLKGVDSTLKIQPAKLEDSAVYLCASSPQISYGYTFGSGTRLTVV.

The chain has TRBV2 and TRBJ1-1; D is ambiguous. In germline, CDR1 is SNHLY, CDR2 FYNNEI. The CDR3 has 13 amino acids. V was trimmed by 5 bases and J by 0 bases, leaving 7 bases between them. The CDR3 sequence is CASSLQMNTEAFF. The CDR3, as DNA: TGTGCCAGCAGTCTACAGATGAACACTGAAGCTTTCTTT.

The chain has TRBV9 and TRBJ2-3; D is ambiguous. CDR1 SGDLS and CDR2 YYNGEE come from the germline V gene. Trimming took off 4 bases at V and 6 bases at J, with 24 bases between the two ends. The CDR3 extends over 17 amino acids. In DNA form, the CDR3 reads TGTGCCAGCAGCCCCTCCTTCCCCTTTCCAGCTAGGGATACGCAGTATTTT. Translated: CASSPSFPFPARDTQYF.

About this clone itself: Other DNA sequences in the same sample also yield this CDR3. This chain links TRBV5-1 with TRBJ1-1, with D tentatively TRBD1 (6 bases). In germline, CDR1 is SGHRS, CDR2 YFSETQ. Trimming cost V 0 bases and J 6 bases, with 6 bases left between them. The CDR3 consists of 12 residues. The CDR3 region has the DNA TGCGCCAGCAGCTTGGGGGGGCCTGAAGCTTTCTTT. Translated, it gives CASSLGGPEAFF.

The rearrangement joins TRBV9 to TRBJ1-1; D is undetermined. In germline, CDR1 is SGDLS, CDR2 YYNGEE. V was shortened by 0 bases and J by 1 base, with 7 bases between the two germline ends. The CDR3 contains 14 residues. Here the CDR3 reads CASSVGPENTEAFF. The CDR3 region has the DNA TGTGCCAGCAGCGTAGGCCCAGAGAACACTGAAGCTTTCTTT.

The genes are TRBV4-1 and TRBJ2-5; TRBD2 agrees at 11 bases. V was pared by 2 bases and J by 1 base, with 3 bases of the junction left unmatched. Germline V gives CDR1 MGHRA, CDR2 YSYEKL. The length of the CDR3 is 16 residues. CDR3 sequence reads: CASSQYSGGVQETQYF. DNA for the CDR3: TGCGCCAGCAGCCAATATAGCGGGGGGGTCCAAGAGACCCAGTACTTC.